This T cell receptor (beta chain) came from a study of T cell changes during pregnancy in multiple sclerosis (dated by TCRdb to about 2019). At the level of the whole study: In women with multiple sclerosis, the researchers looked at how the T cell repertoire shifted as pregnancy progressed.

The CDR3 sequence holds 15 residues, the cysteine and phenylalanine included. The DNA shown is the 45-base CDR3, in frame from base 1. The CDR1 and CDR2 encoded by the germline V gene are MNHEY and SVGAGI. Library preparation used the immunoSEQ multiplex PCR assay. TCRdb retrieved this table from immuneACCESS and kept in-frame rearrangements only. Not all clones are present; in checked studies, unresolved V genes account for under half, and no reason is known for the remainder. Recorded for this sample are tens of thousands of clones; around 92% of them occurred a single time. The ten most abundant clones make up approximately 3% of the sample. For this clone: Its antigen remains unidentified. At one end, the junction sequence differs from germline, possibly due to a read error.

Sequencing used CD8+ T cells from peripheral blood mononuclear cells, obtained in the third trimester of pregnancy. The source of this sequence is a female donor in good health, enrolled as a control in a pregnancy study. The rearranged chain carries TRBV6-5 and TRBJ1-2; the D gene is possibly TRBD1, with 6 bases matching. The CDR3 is CASSYSTDGQGRYTF. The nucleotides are TGTGCCAGCAGTTACTCGACAGACGGGCAGGGGCGCTATACCTTC.